This is a list of T cell receptor beta chains from one sample in a study of sequential checkpoint blockade in melanoma. Only in-frame clones appear in the TCRdb table, and some are missing; sequencing was by immunoSEQ multiplex PCR. Among approximately 5,200 clones listed, about 80% were seen once. This material consisted of CD8+ T cells sorted from blood (inferred from file names), taken from a patient given nivolumab and ipilimumab in sequence. Receptor source: a human donor with melanoma. CDR3s include the opening cysteine and the closing phenylalanine or tryptophan. The order of the fields is J gene, D gene, V gene, clone size, CDR3 DNA, CDR3 protein. The D gene is left open where the match is weak. Clone size is not always given. Where it is, it says once, few, many or a class for expanded clones.

>TRBJ2-5|TRBD1|TRBV2|once
TGTGCCAGCAGGGACAGGGGTGGGTACCAAGAGACCCAGTACTTC
CASRDRGGYQETQYF
>TRBJ2-1|-|TRBV4-2|-
TGTGCCAGCAGCCAAGCTAGAGAGAGGGAGCAGTTCTTC
CASSQAREREQFF
>TRBJ2-2|TRBD2|TRBV5-6|-
TGTGCCAGCAGCCCACGGACTAGCGGGATCATTAACACCGGGGAGCTGTTTTTT
CASSPRTSGIINTGELFF
>TRBJ2-5|TRBD1|TRBV29-1|-
TGCAGCGTTGAAGATAGGGACAGGATGTACCAAGAGACCCAGTACTTC
CSVEDRDRMYQETQYF
>TRBJ2-3|-|TRBV15|-
TGTGCCACTCGACCCCCGGGCTCGGGGGCAGATACGCAGTATTTT
CATRPPGSGADTQYF
>TRBJ2-2|-|TRBV6-1|-
TGTGCCAGCAGACTCGGGGAGAACACCGGGGAGCTGTTTTTT
CASRLGENTGELFF
>TRBJ2-1|TRBD2|TRBV15|-
TGTGCCACCAGCAGAGATGCCCTTGGGGCGGGAGTTTCCTACAATGAGCAGTTCTTC
CATSRDALGAGVSYNEQFF
>TRBJ2-6|-|TRBV5-4|-
TGTGCCAGCAGCGGCCCCCTACAGGGTTTCATCTCTGGGGCCAACGTCCTGACTTTC
CASSGPLQGFISGANVLTF
>TRBJ2-1|-|TRBV7-3|-
TGTGCCAGCAGCTTGGTCGGGGATGAGCAGTTCTTC
CASSLVGDEQFF
>TRBJ2-1|-|TRBV11-1|-
TGTGCCAGCAGCTCGCGTGGGGCAGTGGAGCAGTTCTTC
CASSSRGAVEQFF
>TRBJ2-7|-|TRBV4-1|-
TGCGCCAGCAGCCCGGGGGGCTACCTGAGCTCCTACGAGCAGTACTTC
CASSPGGYLSSYEQYF
>TRBJ2-5|-|TRBV10-2|-
TGCGCCAGCAATATTTTACAGAACCAAGAGACCCAGTACTTC
CASNILQNQETQYF
>TRBJ2-3|-|TRBV6-5|-
TGTGCCAGCAGTTGGGGAGACTTACGCACAGATACGCAGTATTTT
CASSWGDLRTDTQYF
>TRBJ2-2|TRBD2|TRBV19|-
TGTGCCAGTAGTATAGGGCTAGCGGGTTACACCGGGGAGCTGTTTTTT
CASSIGLAGYTGELFF
>TRBJ2-3|-|TRBV4-1|large
TGCGCCAGCAGCCCCGAGGGGGGGCGGACAGATACGCAGTATTTT
CASSPEGGRTDTQYF
>TRBJ1-2|-|TRBV7-9|few
TGTGCCAGCAGCTTCCCAGGGAACTATGGCTACACCTTC
CASSFPGNYGYTF
>TRBJ2-7|TRBD2|TRBV7-8|-
TGTGCCAGCAGCTTCCCAACGTCGGGGGTAAGCGGGAGGAGCTCCTACGAGCAGTACTTC
CASSFPTSGVSGRSSYEQYF
>TRBJ2-1|TRBD2|TRBV29-1|few
TGCAGCGTCCGCCCGGGGGGATCCTACAATGAGCAGTTCTTC
CSVRPGGSYNEQFF
>TRBJ2-7|TRBD2|TRBV5-4|-
TGTGCCAGCAGCTCGCGCGAGGGACTAGCGGGGGGCTACGAGCAGTACTTC
CASSSREGLAGGYEQYF
>TRBJ2-4|-|TRBV7-9|-
TGTGCCAGCAGCTTAGGTGGAGCGTTAGCCAAAAACATTCAGTACTTC
CASSLGGALAKNIQYF
>TRBJ2-2|TRBD2|TRBV9|-
TGTGCCAGCAGCGTAGAGCTACCGGGAGGAGGGTATGCCGGGGAGCTGTTTTTT
CASSVELPGGGYAGELFF
>TRBJ1-2|-|TRBV7-9|-
TGTGCCAGCAGCGAAACAGGGAACTATGGCTACACCTTC
CASSETGNYGYTF
>TRBJ2-1|-|TRBV13|-
TGTGCCAGCAGCACCCGGCTAGTAAATGAGCAGTTCTTC
CASSTRLVNEQFF
>TRBJ1-4|-|TRBV27|-
TGTGCCAGCAGTTTGATACAGGGAGCAACTAATGAAAAACTGTTTTTT
CASSLIQGATNEKLFF
>TRBJ2-7|-|TRBV19|-
TGTGCCAGTAGTATAGGTTGGGCCCGAACAATTTCCTACGAGCAGTACTTC
CASSIGWARTISYEQYF
>TRBJ2-7|TRBD2|TRBV7-8|-
TGTGCCAGCAGCTCAGGGACTAGCGGGGGCTACGAGCAGTACTTC
CASSSGTSGGYEQYF
>TRBJ1-5|-|TRBV4-1|-
TGCGCCAGCAGCCTACAGGGAGGGAGCAATCAGCCCCAGCATTTT
CASSLQGGSNQPQHF
>TRBJ2-5|-|TRBV2|-
TGTGCCAGCAGTGAAGGGAGGGGGGGAGAGACCCAGTACTTC
CASSEGRGGETQYF
>TRBJ1-1|TRBD1|TRBV9|-
TGTGCCAGCAGCCCAGGGGGACCTTGGGACACTGAAGCTTTCTTT
CASSPGGPWDTEAFF